A selection of T cell receptor beta chains follows, all from one sample in a study of T cell responses to AZD1222 COVID-19 vaccine. Sequencing used immunoSEQ multiplex PCR; TCRdb keeps in-frame clones, though not all of them. The sample comprises 150,000 to 200,000 clones, around 92% of which are singletons, and roughly 9.2% rests with the top ten. The sequencing used peripheral blood, collected on day 0 of AZD1222 vaccination. These receptors originate from an adult in good health. Both conserved end residues are part of each CDR3. A D gene is named only where the DNA matches it firmly. Some rows mark clone size as missing; the rest say once, few, many or name a class of expanded clone.

.	TRBV12-3/TRBV12-4	.	TRBJ1-1	CASIAGIGTEAFF	TGTGCCAGCATAGCGGGAATCGGCACTGAAGCTTTCTTT
.	TRBV5-5	.	TRBJ1-5	CASSPDGQPQHF	TGTGCCAGCAGCCCCGACGGTCAGCCCCAGCATTTT
.	TRBV10-3	TRBD1	TRBJ2-2	CAISELSWPGTENTGELFF	TGTGCCATCAGTGAGTTGAGTTGGCCTGGGACAGAGAACACCGGGGAGCTGTTTTTT
few	TRBV27	TRBD1	TRBJ1-1	CASRPGGAIRAFF	TGTGCCAGCAGGCCAGGGGGCGCGATTCGGGCTTTCTTT
.	TRBV29-1	.	TRBJ2-5	CSSRGETQYF	TGCAGCTCACGGGGGGAGACCCAGTACTTC
.	TRBV5-4	.	TRBJ2-1	CASSFGGLPPYNEQFF	TGTGCCAGCAGCTTTGGGGGGCTTCCTCCTTACAATGAGCAGTTCTTC
few	TRBV5-5	TRBD1	TRBJ1-5	CASSYGTGGREPQHF	TGTGCCAGCAGCTACGGGACAGGGGGTAGGGAGCCCCAGCATTTT
.	TRBV10-3	TRBD1	TRBJ1-6	CAIRASGTGNSPLHF	TGTGCCATCAGAGCCTCCGGGACAGGCAATTCACCCCTCCACTTT
.	TRBV7-2	.	TRBJ2-5	CASSFLDSQETQYF	TGTGCCAGCAGCTTCCTGGACAGCCAAGAGACCCAGTACTTC
.	TRBV9	TRBD2	TRBJ2-1	CASSEREGPYNEQFF	TGTGCCAGCAGCGAGCGGGAGGGCCCCTACAATGAGCAGTTCTTC
.	TRBV28	.	TRBJ1-5	CASSLPVHSNQPQHF	TGTGCCAGCAGTTTACCGGTCCATAGCAATCAGCCCCAGCATTTT
once	TRBV6-2/TRBV6-3	TRBD1	TRBJ1-4	CASSRTGGATNEKLFF	TGTGCCAGCAGTCGAACAGGGGGCGCGACTAATGAAAAACTGTTTTTT
.	TRBV28	.	TRBJ1-2	CASSLIQGNFANYGYTF	TGTGCCAGCAGTTTAATCCAGGGCAACTTTGCTAACTATGGCTACACCTTC
.	TRBV5-1	TRBD1	TRBJ2-1	CASSLVGTGSAEQFF	TGCGCCAGCAGCTTGGTGGGGACAGGTTCCGCTGAGCAGTTCTTC
.	TRBV27	.	TRBJ1-5	CASSFSWGTQPQHF	TGTGCCAGCAGTTTCTCTTGGGGGACCCAGCCCCAGCATTTT
.	TRBV27	.	TRBJ2-3	CASRPSRVSTDTQYF	TGTGCCAGCAGGCCCTCTAGGGTTAGCACAGATACGCAGTATTTT
once	TRBV28	TRBD2	TRBJ2-3	CASSFVVAGGTDTQYF	TGTGCCAGCAGTTTCGTCGTAGCGGGAGGGACAGATACGCAGTATTTT